This entry features one T cell receptor beta chain sequence. Its recognized antigen is unknown. No base qualities exist here, and no much larger clone lies one base off it. The library was obtained by PCR. The instrument given in TCRdb is Illumina HiSeq 2500. TCR libraries were prepared with molecular barcoding, using unique molecular identifiers to normalize TCRbeta repertoire quantification. TCRdb reran the public reads through fastp at Q25 and MiXCR, keeping productive beta chains. Rows merge per CDR3 protein into single entries with the most common DNA and genes. The sample table contains 350,000 to 450,000 distinct CDR3 sequences; only one count was recorded for 10% to 15% of them. The ten largest account for around 4.1% of the sample. This specimen belongs to a study of T-cell reconstitution after alpha-beta-depleted transplantation in children (dated by TCRdb to about 2016). About the investigation overall: Using TCR repertoire profiling, the study followed T-cell immune reconstitution in a quantitative way in children after TCRalphabeta/CD19-depleted allogeneic hematopoietic cell transplantation.

V lost 0 bases and J lost 6 bases; the stretch between them is 11 bases long. The CDR3, from cysteine to phenylalanine, totals 14 residues. Solely the CDR3 DNA is kept, with 42 bases framed from the first base. CDR1 and CDR2 (WSHSY, SAAADI) derive from the germline V gene. The specimen was PBMCs, collected from the stem cell graft. The sequence links TRBV10-2 to TRBJ1-2, with the D gene not clear enough to name. The receptor comes from a human donor who donated a stem cell graft to a child with Fanconi anemia. The CDR3 region has the sequence CASSESTNGNGYTF. The nucleotide sequence reads TGCGCCAGCAGTGAGTCGACGAACGGCAATGGCTACACCTTC.